The 23 T cell receptor beta chains presented below share a single source sample, sequenced in a study of vaccination effects on CD4 cells after COVID-19. Generated by immunoSEQ multiplex PCR, the TCRdb table keeps only in-frame clones and is missing some. The sample lists 32,000 or so clones; about 65% were seen once. The antigens these receptors bind are not known. Having been cultured for around ten days, the cells underwent CD4+ T cell isolation. Sequences were derived from CD4+ T cells from PBMCs cultured without peptide, sampled before COVID-19 vaccination. The receptor set was obtained from a human donor who received a COVID-19 vaccine.

The chain employs TRBV2 and TRBJ2-1; 8 bases agree with TRBD2. V lost 6 bases to trimming and J lost 0 bases; unmatched junction nucleotides: 7. This CDR3 region has 16 residues. In germline, CDR1 is SNHLY, CDR2 FYNNEI. The CDR3 region is CASRRLAGDSYNEQFF. The CDR3 region has the DNA TGTGCCAGCAGGAGGCTAGCGGGCGACTCCTACAATGAGCAGTTCTTC.

The CDR3: CASSPGGGTYNEQFF. CDR3 nucleotides: TGTGCCAGCTCACCAGGGGGGGGGACCTACAATGAGCAGTTCTTC. This chain links TRBV18 with TRBJ2-1, with TRBD2 identical over 7 bases. Germline V lookup: CDR1 KGHSH, CDR2 LQKENI. The CDR3 consists of 15 residues. Germline trimming cut 2 bases from V and 2 bases from J; bases unmatched to any gene: 3. Looking up the rest from reference TRBV18 and TRBJ2-1 gives the full variable domain: NAGVMQNPRHLVRRRGQEARLRCSPMKGHSHVYWYRQLPEEGLKFMVYLQKENIIDESGMPKERFSAEFPKEGPSILRIQQVVRGDSAAYFCASSPGGGTYNEQFFGPGTRLTVL.

V and J are TRBV19 and TRBJ1-5; no firm D call. The V gene lost 3 bases and the J gene lost 5 bases, with 8 bases spanning the gap. CDR1 is LNHDA and CDR2 is SQIVND in the germline V gene (reference sequence). CDR3 length: 13 residues. CDR3 bases: TGTGCCAGTAGTATCCGAGGTGATCAGCCCCAGCATTTT. Residues: CASSIRGDQPQHF.

V and J are TRBV6-6 and TRBJ2-2, with D maybe TRBD1 (6 bases). This CDR3 is 13 amino acids long. Germline V gives CDR1 MNHNY, CDR2 SVGAGI (reference sequence). Deletions cut 10 bases from V and 0 bases from J, with 9 bases between. The CDR3 reads CAIQGTNTGELFF. CDR3 nucleotide sequence: TGTGCCATCCAGGGGACGAACACCGGGGAGCTGTTTTTT.

J is TRBJ2-7 and V is TRBV19; the match to TRBD2 covers 10 bases. Germline V gene data show CDR1 as LNHDA and CDR2 as SQIVND (reference sequence). The CDR3 covers 17 residues. J lost 5 bases, V lost 7 bases, and 17 bases had no gene match. The chain's CDR3 is CASTNLGYLAGVDEQYF. CDR3 coding DNA: TGTGCCAGTACCAATTTGGGATACCTAGCGGGAGTTGACGAGCAGTACTTC.

In its sample, this clone was seen a few times. The chain is built from TRBV18 and TRBJ1-1; D is perhaps TRBD1 (6 bases). V was cut by 2 bases and J by 4 bases, with 14 bases left in between. Germline CDR1 and CDR2: KGHSH and LQKENI. This CDR3 is built from 15 residues. The CDR3 loop reads CASSPATGGRTEAFF. The CDR3, as DNA: TGTGCCAGCTCACCAGCGACAGGCGGTCGCACTGAAGCTTTCTTT.

The rearrangement joins TRBV11-2 to TRBJ2-5, with TRBD2 matching over 7 bases. CDR1 and CDR2 from the germline V gene are SGHAT and FQNNGV. Trimming at V came to 8 bases and at J to 5 bases, leaving 14 bases not matched to a gene. This CDR3 is built from 15 residues. CDR3 residues: CASLRGWGGRETQYF. The CDR3 DNA reads TGTGCCAGCCTAAGAGGGTGGGGGGGGAGGGAGACCCAGTACTTC.

The chain has TRBV11-2 and TRBJ2-1; 8 bases map to TRBD2. The CDR3 runs 15 residues. The V gene's germline CDR1 is SGHAT and CDR2 FQNNGV. Trimming cost V 6 bases and J 8 bases; bases outside gene matches: 12. This CDR3 is CASRPTSGPFDEQFF. CDR3 DNA sequence: TGTGCCAGCAGACCAACTAGCGGACCTTTCGATGAGCAGTTCTTC.

The chain uses TRBV5-1 and TRBJ2-5; possibly TRBD1 for D (7 bases). V lost 2 bases to trimming and J lost 4 bases, with 15 bases between them. The CDR3 has 15 residues. Germline CDR1 SGHRS, CDR2 YFSETQ. CDR3 bases: TGCGCCAGCAGCTTCCAAGACAGGGAGGCAGAGACCCAGTACTTC. This codes for CASSFQDREAETQYF.

Concerning this clone: Other DNA sequences in this specimen translate into the identical CDR3. The genes are TRBV10-3 and TRBJ1-3; tentatively, D is TRBD1 (6 bases). This CDR3 spans 13 amino acids. Germline-derived CDR1 and CDR2 are ENHRY and SYGVKD. V dropped 6 bases and J dropped 0 bases, with 6 bases sitting between them. CDR3 coding DNA: TGTGCCATCAGGGACAGCTCTGGAAACACCATATATTTT. It codes for CAIRDSSGNTIYF.

This clone was picked up a small number of times. The chain recombines TRBV2 with TRBJ2-2; D tentatively fits TRBD1 or TRBD2 (6 bases each). V lost 6 bases and J 4 bases, leaving 15 bases between the germline ends. CDR1 is SNHLY and CDR2 is FYNNEI in the germline V gene. The CDR3 runs to 15 residues. For the CDR3, the DNA is TGTGCCAGCAGGCTCCGGGGGCCAGGCACCGGGGAGCTGTTTTTT. It specifies CASRLRGPGTGELFF.

This clone was seen just once. The chain uses TRBV4-1 and TRBJ1-5; the D gene is possibly TRBD1 (6 bases). CDR1 and CDR2 from the germline V gene are MGHRA and YSYEKL. This CDR3 is built from 17 residues. The germline V and J ends were trimmed by 5 bases and 3 bases, with 20 bases remaining between them. The CDR3 DNA is TGCGCCAGCAGCTCAGGGGTAGGGAAGATAGTCAATCAGCCCCAGCATTTT. It specifies CASSSGVGKIVNQPQHF.

The chain is built from TRBV7-2 and TRBJ2-1; 10 bases map to TRBD2. This CDR3 has 16 residues. Per germline, CDR1 SGHTA and CDR2 FQGNSA. V lost 4 bases to trimming and J lost 8 bases; unmatched junction nucleotides: 11. Here the CDR3 DNA reads TGTGCCAGCAGCTCCCGGGGAGCGGGGGGGTTCTATGAGCAGTTCTTC. It codes for CASSSRGAGGFYEQFF.

The gene calls are TRBV18 and TRBJ1-1; tentative D call: TRBD1 (5 bases). V lost 1 base and J lost 0, with 12 bases in between. The CDR3 is 16 residues long. Germline V lookup: CDR1 KGHSH, CDR2 LQKENI. The CDR3 here is CASSPLPGTVNTEAFF. The CDR3 DNA reads as TGTGCCAGCTCACCACTTCCCGGGACGGTGAACACTGAAGCTTTCTTT.

This clone was seen once. CDR3 nucleotide sequence: TGTGCCAGCAGCCGCCGAGGGACCCAGTACTTC. Protein sequence: CASSRRGTQYF. This chain connects TRBV3-1 (or the pseudogene TRBV3-2) to TRBJ2-5; D not resolved. V was pared by 4 bases and J by 7 bases, with 7 bases between. Germline V gene lookup returns CDR1 LGHDT and CDR2 YNNKEL (reference sequence). This CDR3 spans 11 amino acids.

The chain recombines TRBV10-3 with TRBJ1-6; unclear D gene. V dropped 5 bases and J dropped 8 bases, with 16 bases sitting between them. The CDR3 consists of 15 residues. From germline, CDR1 is ENHRY and CDR2 SYGVKD. The CDR3 region is CAISRTGGGDSPLHF. The CDR3 DNA reads as TGTGCCATCAGTCGAACCGGTGGAGGAGATTCACCCCTCCACTTT.

CDR3 residues: CASRGQGGDYGYTF. CDR3 DNA: TGTGCCAGTAGGGGACAGGGAGGAGACTATGGCTACACCTTC. The chain employs TRBV2 and TRBJ1-2, with TRBD1 identical over 9 bases. This CDR3 contains 14 residues. CDR1 and CDR2 (germline): SNHLY, FYNNEI. Losses at the gene ends were 9 bases for V and 3 bases for J; bases not matched to a gene: 8.

This clone is medium-sized by share. This chain uses TRBV3-1 (or the pseudogene TRBV3-2) with TRBJ1-2; 7 positions agree with TRBD1. The CDR3 runs to 14 residues. CDR1 LGHDT and CDR2 YNNKEL come from the germline V gene (reference sequence). Trimming removed 5 bases from V and 7 bases from J; junction bases left unmatched: 10. The CDR3 nucleotides are TGTGCCAGCAGCTTCTGGGACAGTCAGGCTGGCTACACCTTC. Translating it yields CASSFWDSQAGYTF.

The V call is TRBV27, the J call TRBJ1-2, with no clear D. In germline, CDR1 is MNHEY, CDR2 SMNVEV (reference sequence). V was clipped by 2 bases and J by 7 bases, with 17 bases between them. The CDR3 length is 15 residues. The CDR3 nucleotides are TGTGCCAGCAGTTTAACCCCCCTCCTCATAGGTGGCTACACCTTC. Encoded protein: CASSLTPLLIGGYTF.

The V gene is TRBV5-1, the J gene TRBJ2-7; D remains ambiguous. Germline V CDR1 and CDR2: SGHRS, YFSETQ. This CDR3 has 12 residues. Trimming left V 0 bases short and J 4 bases short, with 5 bases between. The CDR3 sequence: CASSLVEYEQYF. Written as DNA, the CDR3 is TGCGCCAGCAGCTTGGTTGAATACGAGCAGTACTTC.

The chain is built from TRBV4-1 and TRBJ2-1; D unresolved. Germline assignment: CDR1 MGHRA and CDR2 YSYEKL. The CDR3 sequence is 11 residues long. Trimming shortened V by 3 bases and J by 4 bases, and 1 base separated the two germline ends. The CDR3 DNA reads as TGCGCCAGCAGCCATTACAATGAGCAGTTCTTC. Encoded protein: CASSHYNEQFF.

This clone appeared a few times. The chain has TRBV19 and TRBJ1-2; 7 positions match TRBD1. The CDR3 covers 15 residues. Germline CDR1 is LNHDA and CDR2 is SQIVND (reference sequence). Trimming cost V 6 bases and J 4 bases; bases outside gene matches: 11. This CDR3 reads CASSNPRGLGYGYTF. The CDR3 DNA is TGTGCCAGTAGCAACCCAAGGGGGCTGGGCTATGGCTACACCTTC. The variable domain in full, with the rest retrieved from reference TRBV19 and TRBJ1-2, is DGGITQSPKYLFRKEGQNVTLSCEQNLNHDAMYWYRQDPGQGLRLIYYSQIVNDFQKGDIAEGYSVSREKKESFPLTVTSAQKNPTAFYLCASSNPRGLGYGYTFGSGTRLTVV.

This rearrangement joins TRBV5-1 to TRBJ2-7; 8 positions match TRBD2. Germline V gene lookup returns CDR1 SGHRS and CDR2 YFSETQ. V shed 0 bases and J 4 bases; nucleotides not matched to a gene: 9. This CDR3 has 16 residues. The CDR3 loop is CASSLGRLAQEYEQYF. DNA for the CDR3: TGCGCCAGCAGCTTGGGTCGACTAGCGCAAGAATACGAGCAGTACTTC.